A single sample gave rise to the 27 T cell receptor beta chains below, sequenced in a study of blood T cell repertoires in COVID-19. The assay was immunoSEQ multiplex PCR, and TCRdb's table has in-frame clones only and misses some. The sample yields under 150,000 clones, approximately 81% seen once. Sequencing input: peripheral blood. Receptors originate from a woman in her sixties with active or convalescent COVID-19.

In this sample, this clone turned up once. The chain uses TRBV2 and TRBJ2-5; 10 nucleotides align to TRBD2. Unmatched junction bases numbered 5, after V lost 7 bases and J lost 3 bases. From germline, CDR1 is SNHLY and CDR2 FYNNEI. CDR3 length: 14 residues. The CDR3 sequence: CASNSGGAEETQYF. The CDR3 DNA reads TGTGCCAGCAACAGCGGGGGGGCGGAAGAGACCCAGTACTTC.

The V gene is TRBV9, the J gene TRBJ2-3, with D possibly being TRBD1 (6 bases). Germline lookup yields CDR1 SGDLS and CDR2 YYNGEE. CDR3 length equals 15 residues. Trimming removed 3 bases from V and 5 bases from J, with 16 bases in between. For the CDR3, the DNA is TGTGCCAGCAGCGGTATGACAGGAGAGGGAGATACGCAGTATTTT. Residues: CASSGMTGEGDTQYF.

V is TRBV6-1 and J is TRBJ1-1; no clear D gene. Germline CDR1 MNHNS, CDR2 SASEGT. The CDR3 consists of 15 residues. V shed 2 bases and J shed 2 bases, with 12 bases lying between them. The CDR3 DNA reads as TGTGCCAGCAGTGAAATGAGGGAATTAAACACTGAAGCTTTCTTT. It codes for CASSEMRELNTEAFF.

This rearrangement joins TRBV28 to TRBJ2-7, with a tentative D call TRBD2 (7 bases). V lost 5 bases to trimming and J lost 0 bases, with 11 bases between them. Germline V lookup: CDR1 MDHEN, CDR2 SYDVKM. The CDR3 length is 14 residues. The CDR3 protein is CASSRGGSSYEQYV. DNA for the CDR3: TGTGCCAGCAGTAGGGGGGGGAGCTCCTACGAGCAGTACGTC.

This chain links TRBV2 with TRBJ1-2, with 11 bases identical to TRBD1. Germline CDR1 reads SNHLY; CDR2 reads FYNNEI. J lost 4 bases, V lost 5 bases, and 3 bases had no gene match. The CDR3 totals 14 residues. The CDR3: CASSRTGGVYGYTF. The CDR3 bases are TGTGCCAGCAGTAGGACAGGGGGCGTCTATGGCTACACCTTC.

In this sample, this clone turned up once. This chain's CDR3 is CASGLRGGNQPQHF. Here the CDR3 DNA reads TGTGCCAGCGGGTTGCGGGGTGGCAATCAGCCCCAGCATTTT. J is TRBJ1-5 and V is TRBV6-5; no clear D gene. Trimming took 8 bases from V and 2 from J, leaving 13 bases between them. The CDR3 is 14 residues long. CDR1 MNHEY and CDR2 SVGAGI come from the germline V gene.

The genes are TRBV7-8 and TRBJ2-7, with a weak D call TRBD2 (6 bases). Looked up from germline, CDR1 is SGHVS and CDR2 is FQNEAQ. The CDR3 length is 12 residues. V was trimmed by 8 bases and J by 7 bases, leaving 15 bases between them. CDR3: CASGGTGGEQYV. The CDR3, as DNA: TGTGCCAGCGGAGGGACCGGCGGGGAGCAGTACGTC.

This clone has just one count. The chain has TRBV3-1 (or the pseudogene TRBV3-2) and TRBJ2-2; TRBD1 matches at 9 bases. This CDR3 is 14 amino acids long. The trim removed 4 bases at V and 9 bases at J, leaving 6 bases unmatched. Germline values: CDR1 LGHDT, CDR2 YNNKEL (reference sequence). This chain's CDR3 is CASSPRDRDRELFF. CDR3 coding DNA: TGTGCCAGCAGCCCTCGGGACAGGGACCGGGAGCTGTTTTTT.

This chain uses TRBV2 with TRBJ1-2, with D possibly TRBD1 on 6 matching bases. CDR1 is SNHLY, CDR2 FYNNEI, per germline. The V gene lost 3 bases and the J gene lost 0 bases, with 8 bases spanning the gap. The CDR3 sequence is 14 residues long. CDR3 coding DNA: TGTGCCAGCAGTGACCGGACAGCTAACTATGGCTACACCTTC. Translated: CASSDRTANYGYTF. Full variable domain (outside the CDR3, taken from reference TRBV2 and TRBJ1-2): EPEVTQTPSHQVTQMGQEVILRCVPISNHLYFYWYRQILGQKVEFLVSFYNNEISEKSEIFDDQFSVERPDGSNFTLKIRSTKLEDSAMYFCASSDRTANYGYTFGSGTRLTVV.

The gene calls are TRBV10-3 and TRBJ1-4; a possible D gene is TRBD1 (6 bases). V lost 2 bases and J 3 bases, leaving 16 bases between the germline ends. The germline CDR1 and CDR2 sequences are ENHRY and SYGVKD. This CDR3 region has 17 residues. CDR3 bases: TGTGCCATCAGTGAGGTAGCAGGGGCCACCTCTAATGAAAAACTGTTTTTT. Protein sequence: CAISEVAGATSNEKLFF.

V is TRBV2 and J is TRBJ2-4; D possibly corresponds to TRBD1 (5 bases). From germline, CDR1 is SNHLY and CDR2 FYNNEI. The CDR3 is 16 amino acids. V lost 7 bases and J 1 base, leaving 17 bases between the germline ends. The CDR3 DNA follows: TGTGCCAGCACCCACAAACCCAGGGTTGCCAAAAACATTCAGTACTTC. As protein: CASTHKPRVAKNIQYF.

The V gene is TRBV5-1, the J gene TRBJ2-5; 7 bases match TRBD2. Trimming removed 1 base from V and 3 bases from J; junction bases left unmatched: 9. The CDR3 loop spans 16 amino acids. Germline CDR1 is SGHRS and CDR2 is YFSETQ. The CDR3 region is CASSLRGVPREETQYF. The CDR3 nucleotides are TGCGCCAGCAGCTTGCGGGGGGTCCCCAGGGAAGAGACCCAGTACTTC.

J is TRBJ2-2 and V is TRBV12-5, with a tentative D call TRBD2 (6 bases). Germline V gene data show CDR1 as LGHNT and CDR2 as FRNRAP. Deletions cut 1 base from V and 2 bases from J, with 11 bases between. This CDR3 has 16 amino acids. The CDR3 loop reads CASGLGTDYNTGELFF. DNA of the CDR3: TGTGCTAGTGGTTTGGGGACGGACTATAACACCGGGGAGCTGTTTTTT.

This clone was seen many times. CDR3: CASSPPVMVYEQYF. The CDR3, as DNA: TGTGCCAGCAGCCCCCCAGTGATGGTATACGAGCAGTACTTC. The rearrangement links TRBV7-9 to TRBJ2-7; D remains unclear. Looked up from germline, CDR1 is SEHNR and CDR2 is FQNEAQ (reference sequence). Trimming pared 5 bases from V and 4 bases from J, leaving 15 bases between. The CDR3 contains 14 residues.

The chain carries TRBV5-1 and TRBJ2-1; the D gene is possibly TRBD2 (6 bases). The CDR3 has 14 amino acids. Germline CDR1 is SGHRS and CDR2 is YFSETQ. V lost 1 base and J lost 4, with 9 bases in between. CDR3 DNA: TGCGCCAGCAGCTTGCAGGAGGGATACAATGAGCAGTTCTTC. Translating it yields CASSLQEGYNEQFF.

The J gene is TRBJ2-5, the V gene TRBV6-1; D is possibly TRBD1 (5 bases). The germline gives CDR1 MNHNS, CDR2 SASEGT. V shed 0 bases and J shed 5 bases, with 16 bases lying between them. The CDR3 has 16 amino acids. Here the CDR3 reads CASSEAPTVIGETQYF. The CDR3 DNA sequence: TGTGCCAGCAGTGAAGCCCCGACAGTCATTGGGGAGACCCAGTACTTC.

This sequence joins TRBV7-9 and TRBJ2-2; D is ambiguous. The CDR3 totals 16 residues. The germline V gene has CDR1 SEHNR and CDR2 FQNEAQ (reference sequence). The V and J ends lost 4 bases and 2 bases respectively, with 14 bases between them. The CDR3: CASSSESTVNTGELFF. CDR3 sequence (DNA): TGTGCCAGCAGCTCCGAGTCTACCGTCAACACCGGGGAGCTGTTTTTT. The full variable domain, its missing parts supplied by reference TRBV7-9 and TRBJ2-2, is DTGVSQNPRHKITKRGQNVTFRCDPISEHNRLYWYRQTLGQGPEFLTYFQNEAQLEKSRLLSDRFSAERPKGSFSTLEIQRTEQGDSAMYLCASSSESTVNTGELFFGEGSRLTVL.

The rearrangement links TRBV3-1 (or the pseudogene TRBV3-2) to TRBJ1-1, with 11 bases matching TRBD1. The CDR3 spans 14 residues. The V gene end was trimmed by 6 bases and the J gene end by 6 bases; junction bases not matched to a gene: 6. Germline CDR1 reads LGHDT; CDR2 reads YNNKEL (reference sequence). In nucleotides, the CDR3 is TGTGCCAGCAGTCGCCGGGACAGGGGGGCTGAAGCTTTCTTT. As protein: CASSRRDRGAEAFF.

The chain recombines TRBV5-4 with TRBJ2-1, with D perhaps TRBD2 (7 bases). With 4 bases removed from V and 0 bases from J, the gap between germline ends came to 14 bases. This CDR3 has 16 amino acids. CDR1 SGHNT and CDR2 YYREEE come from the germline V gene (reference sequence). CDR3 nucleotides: TGTGCCAGCAGCGGTGCCCGGGGGGCCTCCTACAATGAGCAGTTCTTC. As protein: CASSGARGASYNEQFF.

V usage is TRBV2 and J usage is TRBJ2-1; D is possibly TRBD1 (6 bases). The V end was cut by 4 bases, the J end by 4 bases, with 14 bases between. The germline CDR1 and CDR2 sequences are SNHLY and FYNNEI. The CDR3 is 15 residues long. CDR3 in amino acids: CASSVEQGGYNEQFF. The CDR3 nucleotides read TGTGCCAGCAGTGTGGAACAGGGTGGTTACAATGAGCAGTTCTTC.

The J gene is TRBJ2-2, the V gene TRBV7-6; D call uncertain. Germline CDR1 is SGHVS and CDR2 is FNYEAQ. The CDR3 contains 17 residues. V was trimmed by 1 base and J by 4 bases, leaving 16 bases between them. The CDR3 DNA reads TGTGCCAGCAGCTTAGAGTTTGGTCAGAGACTCACCGGGGAGCTGTTTTTT. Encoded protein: CASSLEFGQRLTGELFF.

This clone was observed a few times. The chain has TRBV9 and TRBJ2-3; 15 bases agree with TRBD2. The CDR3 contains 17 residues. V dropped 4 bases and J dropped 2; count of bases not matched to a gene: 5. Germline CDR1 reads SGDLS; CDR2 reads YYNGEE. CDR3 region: CASSPGTSGRNTDTQYF. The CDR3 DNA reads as TGTGCCAGCAGCCCAGGGACTAGCGGGAGGAACACAGATACGCAGTATTTT.

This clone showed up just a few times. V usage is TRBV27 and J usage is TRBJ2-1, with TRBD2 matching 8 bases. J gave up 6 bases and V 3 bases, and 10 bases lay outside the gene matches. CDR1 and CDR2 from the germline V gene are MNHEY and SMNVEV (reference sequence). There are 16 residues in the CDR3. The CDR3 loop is CASSFTAGGEFNEQFF. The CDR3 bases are TGTGCCAGCAGTTTTACTGCGGGGGGCGAGTTCAATGAGCAGTTCTTC.

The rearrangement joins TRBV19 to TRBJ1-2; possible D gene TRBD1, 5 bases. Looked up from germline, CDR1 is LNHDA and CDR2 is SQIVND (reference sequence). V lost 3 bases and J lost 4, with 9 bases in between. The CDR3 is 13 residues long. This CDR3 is CASSMGQGYGYTF. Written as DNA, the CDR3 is TGTGCCAGTAGTATGGGGCAGGGCTATGGCTACACCTTC.

CDR3 sequence: CAISAMRQEIYEQYF. The DNA of the CDR3 is TGTGCCATCAGTGCTATGAGACAGGAAATTTACGAGCAGTACTTC. The rearrangement uses TRBV10-3 and TRBJ2-7; D is perhaps TRBD1 (6 bases). This CDR3 comprises 15 residues. Trimming took 4 bases from V and 4 from J, leaving 17 bases between them. Germline loops: CDR1 ENHRY, CDR2 SYGVKD.

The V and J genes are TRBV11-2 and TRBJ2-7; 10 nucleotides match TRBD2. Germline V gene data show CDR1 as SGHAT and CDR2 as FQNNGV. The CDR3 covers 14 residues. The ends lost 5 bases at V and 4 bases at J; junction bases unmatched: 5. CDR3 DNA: TGTGCCAGCAGCCCCCTAGCGGGAGTTTACGAGCAGTACTTC. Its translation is CASSPLAGVYEQYF.

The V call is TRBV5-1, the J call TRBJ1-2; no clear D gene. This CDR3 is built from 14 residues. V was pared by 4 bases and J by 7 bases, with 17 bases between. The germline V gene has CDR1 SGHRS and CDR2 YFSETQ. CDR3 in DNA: TGCGCCAGCAGCCAAATCGACATTTCAGGTGGCTACACCTTC. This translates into CASSQIDISGGYTF.